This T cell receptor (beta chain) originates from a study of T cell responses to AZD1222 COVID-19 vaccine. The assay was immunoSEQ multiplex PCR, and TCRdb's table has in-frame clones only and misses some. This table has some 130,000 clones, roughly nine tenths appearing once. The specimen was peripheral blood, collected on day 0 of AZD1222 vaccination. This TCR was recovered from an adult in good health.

CDR3: CASSFLGGTGGDEAFF. The CDR3 region has the DNA TGTGCCAGCAGCTTCCTGGGCGGGACAGGGGGCGATGAAGCTTTCTTT. The chain joins TRBV5-6 to TRBJ1-1; TRBD1 matches 12 bases. Germline lookup yields CDR1 SGHDT and CDR2 YYEEEE. V lost 2 bases, J lost 7 bases, and 9 bases stayed unmatched. The CDR3 is 16 amino acids.